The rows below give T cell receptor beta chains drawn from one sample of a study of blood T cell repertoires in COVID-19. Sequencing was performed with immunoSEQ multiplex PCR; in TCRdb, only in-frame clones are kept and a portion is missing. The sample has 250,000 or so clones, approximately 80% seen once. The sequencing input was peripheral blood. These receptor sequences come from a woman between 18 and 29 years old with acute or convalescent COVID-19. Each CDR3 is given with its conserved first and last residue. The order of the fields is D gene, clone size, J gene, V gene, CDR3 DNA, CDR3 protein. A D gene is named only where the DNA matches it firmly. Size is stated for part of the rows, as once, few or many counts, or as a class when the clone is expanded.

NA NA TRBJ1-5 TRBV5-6 TGTGCCAGCAGCCCGGGGGGCCTGGAGCCCCAGCATTTT CASSPGGLEPQHF
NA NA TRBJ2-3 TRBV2 TGTGCCAGCAAACCAGCGAGCCTCAAGCGGCCCCGAAGCACAGATACGCAGTATTTT CASKPASLKRPRSTDTQYF
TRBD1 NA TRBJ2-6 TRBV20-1 TGCAGTGCTAGTCCACAGGGGAAGTCTGGGGCCAACGTCCTGACTTTC CSASPQGKSGANVLTF
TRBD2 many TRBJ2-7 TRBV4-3 TGCGCCAGCAGCCAAGATAGGAGGGGAGGGTCCTACGAGCAGTACTTC CASSQDRRGGSYEQYF
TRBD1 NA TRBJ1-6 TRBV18 TGTGCCAGCTCGCACGACAGGGTTAATTCACCCCTCCACTTT CASSHDRVNSPLHF
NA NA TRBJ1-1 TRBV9 TGTGCCAGCAGCGTAGAGGGAGGCACTGAAGCTTTCTTT CASSVEGGTEAFF
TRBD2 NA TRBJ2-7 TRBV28 TGTGCCAGCAGTCCAGGGGGACTAGCGAGCTCCTACGAGCAGTACTTC CASSPGGLASSYEQYF
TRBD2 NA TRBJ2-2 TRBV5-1 TGCGCCAGCAGCTTGGGTCGCGGGAGCTCTATCGGGGAGCTGTTTTTT CASSLGRGSSIGELFF
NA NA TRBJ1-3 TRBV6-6 TGTGCCAGCGGGCGACAGGCCGGATCTGGAAACACCATATATTTT CASGRQAGSGNTIYF
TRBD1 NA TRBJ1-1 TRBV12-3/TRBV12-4 TGTGCCAGCAGTTTCGCCAGGGGGCGAGCTTTCTTT CASSFARGRAFF
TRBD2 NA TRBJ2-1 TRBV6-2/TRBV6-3 TGTGCCAGCAGTCGACCGGGACTAAACAATGAGCAGTTCTTC CASSRPGLNNEQFF